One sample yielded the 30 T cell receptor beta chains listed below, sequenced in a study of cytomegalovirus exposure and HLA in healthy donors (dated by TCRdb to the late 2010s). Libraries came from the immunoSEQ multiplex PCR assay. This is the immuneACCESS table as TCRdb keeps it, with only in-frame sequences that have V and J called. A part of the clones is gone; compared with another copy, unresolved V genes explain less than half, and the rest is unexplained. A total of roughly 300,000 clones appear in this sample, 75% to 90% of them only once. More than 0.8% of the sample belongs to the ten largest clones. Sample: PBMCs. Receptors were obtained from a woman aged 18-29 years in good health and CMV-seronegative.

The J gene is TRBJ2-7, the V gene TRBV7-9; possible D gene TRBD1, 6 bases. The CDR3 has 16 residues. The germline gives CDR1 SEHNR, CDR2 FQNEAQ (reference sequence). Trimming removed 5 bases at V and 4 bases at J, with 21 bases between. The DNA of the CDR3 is TGTGCCAGCAGCCCCCTTGAGTCAGGGGATCGGTACGAGCAGTACTTC. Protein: CASSPLESGDRYEQYF. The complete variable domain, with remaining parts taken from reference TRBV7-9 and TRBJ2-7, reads DTGVSQNPRHKITKRGQNVTFRCDPISEHNRLYWYRQTLGQGPEFLTYFQNEAQLEKSRLLSDRFSAERPKGSFSTLEIQRTEQGDSAMYLCASSPLESGDRYEQYFGPGTRLTVT.

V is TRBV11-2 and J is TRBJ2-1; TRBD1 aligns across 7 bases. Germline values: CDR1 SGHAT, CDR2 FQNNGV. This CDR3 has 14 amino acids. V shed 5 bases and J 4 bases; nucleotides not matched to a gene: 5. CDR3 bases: TGTGCCAGCAGCCTGGGACAGATTTACAATGAGCAGTTCTTC. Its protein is CASSLGQIYNEQFF.

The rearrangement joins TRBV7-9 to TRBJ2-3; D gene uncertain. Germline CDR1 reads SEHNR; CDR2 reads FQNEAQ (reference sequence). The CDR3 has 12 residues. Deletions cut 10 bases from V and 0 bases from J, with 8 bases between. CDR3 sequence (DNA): TGTGCCATCCGACTGAGCACAGATACGCAGTATTTT. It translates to CAIRLSTDTQYF.

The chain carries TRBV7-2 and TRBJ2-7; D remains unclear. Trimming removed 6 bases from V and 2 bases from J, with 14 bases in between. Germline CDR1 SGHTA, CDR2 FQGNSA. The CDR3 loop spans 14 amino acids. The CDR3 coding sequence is TGTGCCAGCAGGCCGTCTAAGATTACCTACGAGCAGTACTTC. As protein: CASRPSKITYEQYF.

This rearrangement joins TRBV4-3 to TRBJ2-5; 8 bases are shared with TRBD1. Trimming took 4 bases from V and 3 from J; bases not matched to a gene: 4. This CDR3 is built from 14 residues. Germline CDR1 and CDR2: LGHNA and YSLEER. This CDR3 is CASSLGQGKETQYF. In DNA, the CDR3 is TGCGCCAGCAGCCTCGGACAGGGTAAAGAGACCCAGTACTTC.

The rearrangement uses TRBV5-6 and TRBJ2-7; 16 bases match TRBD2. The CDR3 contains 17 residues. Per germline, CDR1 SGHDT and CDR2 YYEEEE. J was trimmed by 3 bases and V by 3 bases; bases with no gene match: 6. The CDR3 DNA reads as TGTGCCAGCAGCTGGGGACTAGCGGGAGGGAAACTCTACGAGCAGTACTTC. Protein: CASSWGLAGGKLYEQYF.

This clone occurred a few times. The CDR3 nucleotides are TGTGCCAGCAGCTTGTTCTTCAGGGATGTCCCCTACGAGCAGTACTTC. Amino acid sequence: CASSLFFRDVPYEQYF. The rearrangement uses TRBV5-6 and TRBJ2-7; weak D call: TRBD1 (5 bases). The CDR3 has 16 amino acids. V was shortened by 1 base and J by 2 bases, with 16 bases between the two germline ends. CDR1 and CDR2 from the germline V gene are SGHDT and YYEEEE. Full variable domain (rest looked up from reference TRBV5-6 and TRBJ2-7): DAGVTQSPTHLIKTRGQQVTLRCSPKSGHDTVSWYQQALGQGPQFIFQYYEEEERQRGNFPDRFSGHQFPNYSSELNVNALLLGDSALYLCASSLFFRDVPYEQYFGPGTRLTVT.

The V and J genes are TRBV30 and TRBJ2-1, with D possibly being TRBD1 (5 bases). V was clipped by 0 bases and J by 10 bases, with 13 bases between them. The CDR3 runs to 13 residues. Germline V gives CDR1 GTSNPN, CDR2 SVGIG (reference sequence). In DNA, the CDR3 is TGTGCCTGGAGTGTATACAGGATCGGGGAGCAGTTCTTC. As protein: CAWSVYRIGEQFF.

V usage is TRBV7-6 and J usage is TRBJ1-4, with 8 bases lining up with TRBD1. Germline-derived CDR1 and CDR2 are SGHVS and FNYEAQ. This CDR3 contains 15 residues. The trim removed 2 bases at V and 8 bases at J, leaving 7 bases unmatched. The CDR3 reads CASSLSDRGGEKLFF. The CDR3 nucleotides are TGTGCCAGCAGCTTATCCGACAGGGGCGGAGAAAAACTGTTTTTT. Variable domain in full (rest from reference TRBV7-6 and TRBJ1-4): GAGVSQSPRYKVTKRGQDVALRCDPISGHVSLYWYRQALGQGPEFLTYFNYEAQQDKSGLPNDRFSAERPEGSISTLTIQRTEQRDSAMYRCASSLSDRGGEKLFFGSGTQLSVL.

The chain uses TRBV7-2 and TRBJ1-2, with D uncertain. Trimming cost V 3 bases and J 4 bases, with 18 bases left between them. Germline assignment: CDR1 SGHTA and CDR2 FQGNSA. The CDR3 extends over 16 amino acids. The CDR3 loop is CASSFSRGPAGYGYTF. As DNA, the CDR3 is TGTGCCAGCAGCTTCAGTAGAGGGCCGGCGGGCTATGGCTACACCTTC. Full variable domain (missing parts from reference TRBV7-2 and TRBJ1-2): GAGVSQSPSNKVTEKGKDVELRCDPISGHTALYWYRQSLGQGLEFLIYFQGNSAPDKSGLPSDRFSAERTGGSVSTLTIQRTQQEDSAVYLCASSFSRGPAGYGYTFGSGTRLTVV.

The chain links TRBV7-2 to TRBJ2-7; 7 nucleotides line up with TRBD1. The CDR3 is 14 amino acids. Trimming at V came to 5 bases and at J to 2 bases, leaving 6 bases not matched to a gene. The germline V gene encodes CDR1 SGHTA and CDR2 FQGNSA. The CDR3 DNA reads TGTGCCAGCAGCCCACGACAGGGCGCCTACGAGCAGTACTTC. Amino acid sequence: CASSPRQGAYEQYF.

For the CDR3, the DNA is TGCAGCGTTGTGGCGGGGGATACATACAATGAGCAGTTCTTC. It codes for CSVVAGDTYNEQFF. V is TRBV29-1 and J is TRBJ2-1; TRBD2 matches 7 bases. The V segment lost 4 bases and the J segment 4 bases; nucleotides outside the gene matches: 7. The CDR3 has 14 residues. Germline values: CDR1 SQVTM, CDR2 ANQGSEA.

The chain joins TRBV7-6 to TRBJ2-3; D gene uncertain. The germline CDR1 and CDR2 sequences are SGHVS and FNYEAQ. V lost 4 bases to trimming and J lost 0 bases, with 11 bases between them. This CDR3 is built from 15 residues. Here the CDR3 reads CASSWYPTSTDTQYF. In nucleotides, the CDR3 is TGTGCCAGCAGCTGGTATCCAACTAGCACAGATACGCAGTATTTT.

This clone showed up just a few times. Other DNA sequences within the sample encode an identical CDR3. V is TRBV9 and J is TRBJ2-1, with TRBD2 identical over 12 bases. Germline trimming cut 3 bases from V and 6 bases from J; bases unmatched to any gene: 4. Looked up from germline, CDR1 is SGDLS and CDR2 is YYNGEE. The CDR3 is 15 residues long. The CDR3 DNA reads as TGTGCCAGCAGCGCGACTAGCGGGAGAAGCAATGAGCAGTTCTTC. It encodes CASSATSGRSNEQFF.

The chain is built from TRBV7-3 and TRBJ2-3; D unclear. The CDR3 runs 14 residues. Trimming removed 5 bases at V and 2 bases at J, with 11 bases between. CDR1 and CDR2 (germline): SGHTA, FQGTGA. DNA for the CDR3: TGTGCCAGCAGCCCAAGACACCTCACAGATACGCAGTATTTT. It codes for CASSPRHLTDTQYF. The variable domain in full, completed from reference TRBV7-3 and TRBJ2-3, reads GAGVSQTPSNKVTEKGKYVELRCDPISGHTALYWYRQSLGQGPEFLIYFQGTGAADDSGLPNDRFFAVRPEGSVSTLKIQRTERGDSAVYLCASSPRHLTDTQYFGPGTRLTVL.

In DNA, the CDR3 is TGTGCCAGCAGCCTACTCCCCCAGGGGGCTAGTGCAGACACCATATATTTT. Amino acid sequence: CASSLLPQGASADTIYF. This sequence joins TRBV9 and TRBJ1-3; 8 nucleotides agree with TRBD1. The CDR3 totals 17 residues. J was trimmed by 8 bases and V by 4 bases; bases with no gene match: 17. Per germline, CDR1 SGDLS and CDR2 YYNGEE.

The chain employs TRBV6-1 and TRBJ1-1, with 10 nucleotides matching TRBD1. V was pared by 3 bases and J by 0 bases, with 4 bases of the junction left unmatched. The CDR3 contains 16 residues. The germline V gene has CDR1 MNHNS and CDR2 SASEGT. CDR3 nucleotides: TGTGCCAGCAGTGACCGGGACAGGGGCCTGAACACTGAAGCTTTCTTT. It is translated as CASSDRDRGLNTEAFF.

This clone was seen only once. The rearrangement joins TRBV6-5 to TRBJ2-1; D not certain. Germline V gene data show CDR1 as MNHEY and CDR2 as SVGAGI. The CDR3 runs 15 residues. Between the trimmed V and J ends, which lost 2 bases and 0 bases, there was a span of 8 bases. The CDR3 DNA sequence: TGTGCCAGCAGTTACGCAGGAAGCTCCTACAATGAGCAGTTCTTC. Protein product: CASSYAGSSYNEQFF.

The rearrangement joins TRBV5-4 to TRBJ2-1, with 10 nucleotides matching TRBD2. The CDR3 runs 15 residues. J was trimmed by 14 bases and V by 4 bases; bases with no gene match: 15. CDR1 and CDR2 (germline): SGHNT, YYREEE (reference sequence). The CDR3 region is CASSRLEVEAGGKFF. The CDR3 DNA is TGTGCCAGCAGCCGGCTGGAGGTGGAAGCGGGAGGGAAGTTCTTC.

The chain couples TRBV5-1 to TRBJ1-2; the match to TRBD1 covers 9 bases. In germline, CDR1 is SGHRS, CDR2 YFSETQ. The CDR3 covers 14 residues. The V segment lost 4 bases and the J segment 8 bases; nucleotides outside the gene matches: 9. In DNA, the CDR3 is TGCGCCAGCAGCGGGGGACAGGGAGTTCGCGGCTACACCTTC. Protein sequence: CASSGGQGVRGYTF. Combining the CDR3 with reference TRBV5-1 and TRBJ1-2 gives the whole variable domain KAGVTQTPRYLIKTRGQQVTLSCSPISGHRSVSWYQQTPGQGLQFLFEYFSETQRNKGNFPGRFSGRQFSNSRSEMNVSTLELGDSALYLCASSGGQGVRGYTFGSGTRLTVV.

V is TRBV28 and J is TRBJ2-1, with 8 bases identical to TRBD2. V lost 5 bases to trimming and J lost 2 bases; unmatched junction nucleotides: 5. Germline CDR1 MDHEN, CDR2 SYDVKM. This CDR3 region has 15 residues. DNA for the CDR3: TGTGCCAGCAGTGCTAGCGGGCCGACCTACAATGAGCAGTTCTTC. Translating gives CASSASGPTYNEQFF.

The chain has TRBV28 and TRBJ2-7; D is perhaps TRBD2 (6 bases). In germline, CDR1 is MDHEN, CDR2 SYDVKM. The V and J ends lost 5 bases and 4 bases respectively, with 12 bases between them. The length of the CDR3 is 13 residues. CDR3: CASSRAGRYEQYF. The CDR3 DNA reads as TGTGCCAGCAGTAGGGCCGGGAGATACGAGCAGTACTTC. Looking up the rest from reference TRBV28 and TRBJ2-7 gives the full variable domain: DVKVTQSSRYLVKRTGEKVFLECVQDMDHENMFWYRQDPGLGLRLIYFSYDVKMKEKGDIPEGYSVSREKKERFSLILESASTNQTSMYLCASSRAGRYEQYFGPGTRLTVT.

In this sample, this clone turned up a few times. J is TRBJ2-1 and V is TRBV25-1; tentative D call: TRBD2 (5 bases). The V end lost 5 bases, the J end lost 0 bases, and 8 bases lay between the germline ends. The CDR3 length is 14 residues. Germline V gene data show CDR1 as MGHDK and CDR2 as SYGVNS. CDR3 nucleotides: TGTGCCAGCAGTCTGGACTCCTCCTACAATGAGCAGTTCTTC. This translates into CASSLDSSYNEQFF.

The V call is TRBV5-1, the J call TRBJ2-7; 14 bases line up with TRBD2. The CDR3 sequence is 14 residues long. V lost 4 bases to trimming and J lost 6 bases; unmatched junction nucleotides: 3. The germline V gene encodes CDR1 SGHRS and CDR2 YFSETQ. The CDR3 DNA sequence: TGCGCCAGCAGCCGCGGGACTAGCGGGGGCGAGCAGTACTTC. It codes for CASSRGTSGGEQYF.

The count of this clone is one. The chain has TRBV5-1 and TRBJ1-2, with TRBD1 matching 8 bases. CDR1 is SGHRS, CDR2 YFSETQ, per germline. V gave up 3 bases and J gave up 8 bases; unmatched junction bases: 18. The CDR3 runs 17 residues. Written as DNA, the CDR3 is TGCGCCAGCAGCTCCGGACCGCCTGAAGGACAGGGAAGGGGCTACACCTTC. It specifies CASSSGPPEGQGRGYTF.

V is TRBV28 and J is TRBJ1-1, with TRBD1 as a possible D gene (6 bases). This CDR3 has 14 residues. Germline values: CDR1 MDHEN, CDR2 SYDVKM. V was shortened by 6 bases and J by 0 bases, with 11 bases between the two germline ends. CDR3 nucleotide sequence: TGTGCCAGCAGCATAGGACAGATGAACACTGAAGCTTTCTTT. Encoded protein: CASSIGQMNTEAFF.

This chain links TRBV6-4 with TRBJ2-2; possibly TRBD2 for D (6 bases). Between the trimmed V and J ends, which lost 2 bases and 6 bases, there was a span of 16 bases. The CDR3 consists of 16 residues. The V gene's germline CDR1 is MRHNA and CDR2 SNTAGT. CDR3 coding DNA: TGTGCCAGCAGTGACGGGGTACGGGGACTTTCCGGGGAGCTGTTTTTT. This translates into CASSDGVRGLSGELFF.

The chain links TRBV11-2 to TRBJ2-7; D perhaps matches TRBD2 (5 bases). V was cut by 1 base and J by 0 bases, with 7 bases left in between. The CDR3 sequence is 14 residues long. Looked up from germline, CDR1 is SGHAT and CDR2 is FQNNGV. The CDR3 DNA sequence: TGTGCCAGCAGCTTAGTCGGGGACTCCTACGAGCAGTACTTC. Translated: CASSLVGDSYEQYF.

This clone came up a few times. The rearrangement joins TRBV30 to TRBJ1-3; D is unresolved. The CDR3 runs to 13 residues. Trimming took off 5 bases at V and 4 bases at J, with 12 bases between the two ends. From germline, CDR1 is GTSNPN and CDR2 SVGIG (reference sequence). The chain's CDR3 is CAWATKSGNTIYF. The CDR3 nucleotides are TGTGCCTGGGCGACAAAATCGGGAAACACCATATATTTT. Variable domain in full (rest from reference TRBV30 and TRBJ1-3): SQTIHQWPATLVQPVGSPLSLECTVEGTSNPNLYWYRQAAGRGLQLLFYSVGIGQISSEVPQNLSASRPQDRQFILSSKKLLLSDSGFYLCAWATKSGNTIYFGEGSWLTVV.

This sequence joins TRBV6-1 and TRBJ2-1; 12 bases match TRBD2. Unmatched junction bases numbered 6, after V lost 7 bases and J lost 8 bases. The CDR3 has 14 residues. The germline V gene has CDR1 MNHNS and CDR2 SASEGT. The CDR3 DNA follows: TGTGCCAGCAAACGACTAGCGGGAGAGGATGAGCAGTTCTTC. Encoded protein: CASKRLAGEDEQFF.